This T cell receptor (beta chain) was identified in a study of early stage breast cancer tumors. Study information: Of around 15 invasive breast tumors, fewer than 13 were hormone receptor-positive, HER2-negative.

Only in-frame clones appear in the TCRdb table, and some are missing; sequencing was by immunoSEQ multiplex PCR. The sample holds tens of thousands of clones, approximately 80% seen once. CDR1 and CDR2 from the germline V gene are SGHRS and YFSETQ. CDR3 length equals 17 residues. V was shortened by 4 bases and J by 6 bases, with 22 bases between the two germline ends. General study points: Enriched TCRB sequences shared across patients were mostly commonly generated sequences. Blood repertoires resembled normal breast more than tumor. Compared with adjacent normal breast, tumors showed approximately 2.5-fold denser, more clonal T cells.

About this clone itself: What it binds is not known.

The chain combines TRBV5-1 with TRBJ2-2, with TRBD2 as a possible D gene (5 bases). Source material: blood. This receptor was taken from a person in their fifties with breast cancer. DNA of the CDR3: TGCGCCAGCAGCCGTGGTATTGCAGAGGGCTTAGCCGGGGAGCTGTTTTTT. Its translation: CASSRGIAEGLAGELFF.